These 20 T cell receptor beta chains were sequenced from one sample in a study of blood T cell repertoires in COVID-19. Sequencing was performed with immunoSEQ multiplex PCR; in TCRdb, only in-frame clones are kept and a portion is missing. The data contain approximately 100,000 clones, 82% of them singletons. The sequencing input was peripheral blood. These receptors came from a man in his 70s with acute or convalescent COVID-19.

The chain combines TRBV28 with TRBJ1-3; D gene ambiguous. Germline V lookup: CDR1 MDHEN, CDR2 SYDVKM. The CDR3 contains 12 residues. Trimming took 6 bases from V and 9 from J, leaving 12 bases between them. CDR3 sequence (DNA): TGTGCCAGCAGCCCCCCTCGAGCCACCATATATTTT. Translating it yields CASSPPRATIYF. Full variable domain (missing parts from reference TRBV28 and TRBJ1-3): DVKVTQSSRYLVKRTGEKVFLECVQDMDHENMFWYRQDPGLGLRLIYFSYDVKMKEKGDIPEGYSVSREKKERFSLILESASTNQTSMYLCASSPPRATIYFGEGSWLTVV.

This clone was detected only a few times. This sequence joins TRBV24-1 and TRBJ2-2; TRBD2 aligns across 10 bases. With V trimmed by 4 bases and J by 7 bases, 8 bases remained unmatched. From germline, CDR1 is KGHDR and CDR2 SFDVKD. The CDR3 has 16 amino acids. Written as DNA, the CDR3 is TGTGCCACCAGTGAACCGGGACTAGCGCTTGGCGGGGAGCTGTTTTTT. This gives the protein CATSEPGLALGGELFF.

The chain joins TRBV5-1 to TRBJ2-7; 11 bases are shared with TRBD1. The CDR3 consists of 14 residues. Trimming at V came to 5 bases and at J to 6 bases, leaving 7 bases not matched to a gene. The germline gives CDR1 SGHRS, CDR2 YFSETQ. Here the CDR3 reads CASSLRTGGGEQYF. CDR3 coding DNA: TGCGCCAGCAGTCTGCGGACAGGGGGCGGCGAGCAGTACTTC.

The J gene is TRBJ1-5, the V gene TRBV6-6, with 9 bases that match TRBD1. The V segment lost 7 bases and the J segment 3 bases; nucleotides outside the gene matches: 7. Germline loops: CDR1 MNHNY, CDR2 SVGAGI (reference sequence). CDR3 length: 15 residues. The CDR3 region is CASTAGQGTNQPQHF. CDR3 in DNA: TGTGCCAGCACCGCGGGACAGGGTACCAATCAGCCCCAGCATTTT.

CDR3: CASSQAGSGAYNEQFF. DNA for the CDR3: TGTGCCAGCAGCCAAGCGGGGAGCGGGGCTTACAATGAGCAGTTCTTC. The V call is TRBV3-1 (or the pseudogene TRBV3-2), the J call TRBJ2-1; 7 nucleotides align to TRBD2. The CDR3 is 16 residues long. After removal of 1 base from V and 4 bases from J, the junction contained 7 bases not matched to a gene. Germline V lookup: CDR1 LGHDT, CDR2 YNNKEL (reference sequence).

The CDR3 nucleotides read TGCAGTCTATCTCCTGGAGATACGCAGTATTTT. Translated: CSLSPGDTQYF. The V gene is TRBV20-1, the J gene TRBJ2-3; no clear D gene. The germline V and J ends were trimmed by 8 bases and 5 bases, with 11 bases remaining between them. The CDR3 has 11 amino acids. Germline V gene sequence: CDR1 DFQATT, CDR2 SNEGSKA (reference sequence).

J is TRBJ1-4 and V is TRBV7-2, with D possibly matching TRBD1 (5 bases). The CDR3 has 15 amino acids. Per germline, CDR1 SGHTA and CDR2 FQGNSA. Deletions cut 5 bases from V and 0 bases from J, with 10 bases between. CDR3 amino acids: CASSLDSATNEKLFF. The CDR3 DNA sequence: TGTGCCAGCAGCCTCGACAGTGCAACTAATGAAAAACTGTTTTTT.

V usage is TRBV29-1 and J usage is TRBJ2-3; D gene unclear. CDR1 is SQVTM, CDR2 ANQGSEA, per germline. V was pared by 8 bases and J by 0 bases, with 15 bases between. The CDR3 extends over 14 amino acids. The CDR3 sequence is CSFSTSQSTDTQYF. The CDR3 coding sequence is TGCAGCTTTTCCACTTCACAGAGCACAGATACGCAGTATTTT.

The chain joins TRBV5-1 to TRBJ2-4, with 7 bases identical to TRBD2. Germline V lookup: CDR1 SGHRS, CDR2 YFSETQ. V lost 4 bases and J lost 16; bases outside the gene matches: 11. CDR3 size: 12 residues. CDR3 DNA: TGCGCCAGCAGCCCCCGGGGAGGGTACCCTTACTTC. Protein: CASSPRGGYPYF.

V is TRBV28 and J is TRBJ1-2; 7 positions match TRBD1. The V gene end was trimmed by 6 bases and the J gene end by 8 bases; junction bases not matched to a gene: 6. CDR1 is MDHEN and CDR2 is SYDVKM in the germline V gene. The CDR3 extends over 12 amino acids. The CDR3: CASRTGFVGYTF. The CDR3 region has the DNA TGTGCCAGCAGGACAGGGTTCGTCGGCTACACCTTC.

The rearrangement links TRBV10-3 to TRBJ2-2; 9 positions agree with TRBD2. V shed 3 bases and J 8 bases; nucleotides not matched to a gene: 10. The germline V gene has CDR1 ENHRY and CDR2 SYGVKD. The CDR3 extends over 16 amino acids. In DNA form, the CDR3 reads TGTGCCATCAGTGATAATAGCGGGGGTTTCCGGGGGGAGCTGTTTTTT. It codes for CAISDNSGGFRGELFF.

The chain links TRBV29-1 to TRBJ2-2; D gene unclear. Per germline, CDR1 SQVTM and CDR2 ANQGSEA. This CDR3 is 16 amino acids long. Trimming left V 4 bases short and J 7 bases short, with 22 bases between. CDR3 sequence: CSVVFTRGRVIGELFF. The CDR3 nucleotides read TGCAGCGTTGTTTTCACGCGCGGCCGAGTCATCGGGGAGCTGTTTTTT.

Here the CDR3 reads CASSSGFTQGATNEKLFF. The DNA for the CDR3 is TGTGCCAGCAGCTCGGGCTTCACACAGGGGGCAACTAATGAAAAACTGTTTTTT. The chain combines TRBV25-1 with TRBJ1-4; 8 bases align to TRBD1. V gave up 6 bases and J gave up 0 bases; unmatched junction bases: 12. Per germline, CDR1 MGHDK and CDR2 SYGVNS. The CDR3 contains 18 residues.

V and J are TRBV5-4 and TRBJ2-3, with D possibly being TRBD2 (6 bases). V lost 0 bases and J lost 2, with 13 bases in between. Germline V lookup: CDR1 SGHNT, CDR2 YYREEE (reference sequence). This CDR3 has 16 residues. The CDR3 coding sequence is TGTGCCAGCAGCTTGGCCATGCGGGGACCCACAGATACGCAGTATTTT. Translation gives CASSLAMRGPTDTQYF.

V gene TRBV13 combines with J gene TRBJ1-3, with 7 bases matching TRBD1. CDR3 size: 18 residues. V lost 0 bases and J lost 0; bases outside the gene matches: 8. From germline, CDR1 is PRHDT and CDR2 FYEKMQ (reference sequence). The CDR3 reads CASSLGTGRSLSGNTIYF. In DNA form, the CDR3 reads TGTGCCAGCAGCTTAGGGACAGGGAGGTCCCTCTCTGGAAACACCATATATTTT.

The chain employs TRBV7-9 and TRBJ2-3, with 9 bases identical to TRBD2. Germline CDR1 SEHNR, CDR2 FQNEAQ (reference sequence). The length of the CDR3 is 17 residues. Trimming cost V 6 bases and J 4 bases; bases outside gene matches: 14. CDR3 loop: CASRRAGASGEPDTQYF. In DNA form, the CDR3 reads TGTGCCAGCAGACGAGCAGGGGCTAGCGGGGAACCAGATACGCAGTATTTT. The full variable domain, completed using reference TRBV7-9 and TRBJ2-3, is DTGVSQNPRHKITKRGQNVTFRCDPISEHNRLYWYRQTLGQGPEFLTYFQNEAQLEKSRLLSDRFSAERPKGSFSTLEIQRTEQGDSAMYLCASRRAGASGEPDTQYFGPGTRLTVL.

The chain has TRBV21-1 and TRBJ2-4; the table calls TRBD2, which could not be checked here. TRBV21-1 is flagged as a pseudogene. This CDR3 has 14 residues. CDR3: CASSRREGKNIQYF. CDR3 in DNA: TGTGCCAGCAGCCGGCGGGAGGGCAAAAACATTCAGTACTTC.

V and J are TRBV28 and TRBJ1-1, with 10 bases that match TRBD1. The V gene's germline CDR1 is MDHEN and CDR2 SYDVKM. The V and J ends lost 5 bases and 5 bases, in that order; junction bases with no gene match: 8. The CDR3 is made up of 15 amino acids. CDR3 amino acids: CASSERGTGVTEAFF. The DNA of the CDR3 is TGTGCCAGCAGTGAACGAGGGACAGGGGTAACTGAAGCTTTCTTT.

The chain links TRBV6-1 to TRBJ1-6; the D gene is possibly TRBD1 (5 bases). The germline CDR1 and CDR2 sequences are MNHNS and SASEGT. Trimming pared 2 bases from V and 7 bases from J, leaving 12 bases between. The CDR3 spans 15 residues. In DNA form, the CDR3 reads TGTGCCAGCAGTGAAAGGGGTTCCCCCAATTCACCCCTCCACTTT. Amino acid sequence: CASSERGSPNSPLHF.

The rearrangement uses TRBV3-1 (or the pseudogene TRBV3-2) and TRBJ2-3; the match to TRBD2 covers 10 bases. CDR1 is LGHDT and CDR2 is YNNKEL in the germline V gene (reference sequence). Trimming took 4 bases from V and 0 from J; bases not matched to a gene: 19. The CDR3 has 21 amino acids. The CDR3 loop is CASSLPLGEAGGGPSTDTQYF. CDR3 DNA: TGTGCCAGCAGCCTTCCCTTAGGTGAAGCGGGAGGGGGGCCTAGCACAGATACGCAGTATTTT.